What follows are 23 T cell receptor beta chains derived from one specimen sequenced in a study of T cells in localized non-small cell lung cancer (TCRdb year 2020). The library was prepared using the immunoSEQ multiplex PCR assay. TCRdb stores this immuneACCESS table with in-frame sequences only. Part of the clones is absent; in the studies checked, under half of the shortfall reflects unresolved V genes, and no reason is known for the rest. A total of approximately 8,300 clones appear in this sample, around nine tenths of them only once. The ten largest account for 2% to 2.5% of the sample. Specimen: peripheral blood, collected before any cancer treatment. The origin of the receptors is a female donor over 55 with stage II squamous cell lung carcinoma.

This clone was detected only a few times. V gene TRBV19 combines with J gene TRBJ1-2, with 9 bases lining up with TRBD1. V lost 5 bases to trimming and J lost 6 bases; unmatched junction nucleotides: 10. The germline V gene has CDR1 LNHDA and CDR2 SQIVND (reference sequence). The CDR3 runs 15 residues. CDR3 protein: CASSFLQGDRDGYTF. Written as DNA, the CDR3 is TGTGCCAGTAGTTTCCTCCAGGGGGACAGGGATGGCTACACCTTC.

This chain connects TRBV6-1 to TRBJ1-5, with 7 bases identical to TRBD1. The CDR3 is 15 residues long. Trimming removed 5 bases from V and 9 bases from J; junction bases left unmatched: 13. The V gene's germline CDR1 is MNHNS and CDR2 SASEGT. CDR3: CASSPDRAHYGPQHF. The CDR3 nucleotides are TGTGCCAGCAGTCCCGACAGGGCCCACTACGGGCCCCAGCATTTT.

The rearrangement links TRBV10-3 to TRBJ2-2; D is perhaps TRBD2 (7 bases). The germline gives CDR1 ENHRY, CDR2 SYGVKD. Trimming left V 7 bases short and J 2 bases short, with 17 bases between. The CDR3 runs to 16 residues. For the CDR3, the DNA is TGTGCCATCACCAAAGGGGGGGGTGCAAACACCGGGGAGCTGTTTTTT. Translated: CAITKGGGANTGELFF.

CDR3 in amino acids: CASSPGLAGPQETQYF. In DNA, the CDR3 is TGTGCCAGCTCACCGGGACTAGCGGGGCCTCAAGAGACCCAGTACTTC. The chain joins TRBV18 to TRBJ2-5, with 13 bases that match TRBD2. This CDR3 is built from 16 residues. Per the germline V gene, CDR1 is KGHSH and CDR2 is LQKENI. The V gene end was trimmed by 3 bases and the J gene end by 2 bases; junction bases not matched to a gene: 3.

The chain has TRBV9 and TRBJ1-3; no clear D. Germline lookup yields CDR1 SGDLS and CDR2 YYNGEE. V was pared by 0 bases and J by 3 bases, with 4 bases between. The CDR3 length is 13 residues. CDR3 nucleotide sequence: TGTGCCAGCAGCGTAGAGCTTGGAAACACCATATATTTT. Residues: CASSVELGNTIYF.

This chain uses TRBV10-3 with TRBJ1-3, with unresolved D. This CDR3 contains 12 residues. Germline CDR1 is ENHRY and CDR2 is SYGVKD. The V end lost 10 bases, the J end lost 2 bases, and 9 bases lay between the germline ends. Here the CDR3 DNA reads TGTGCCAGCGGCACCGCTGGAAACACCATATATTTT. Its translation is CASGTAGNTIYF.

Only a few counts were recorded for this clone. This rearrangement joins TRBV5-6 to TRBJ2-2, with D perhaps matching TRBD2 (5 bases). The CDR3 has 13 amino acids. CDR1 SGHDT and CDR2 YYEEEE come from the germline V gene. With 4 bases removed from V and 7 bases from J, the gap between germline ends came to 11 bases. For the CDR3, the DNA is TGTGCCAGCAGCAGGGTCGGACTCGGGGAGCTGTTTTTT. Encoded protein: CASSRVGLGELFF.

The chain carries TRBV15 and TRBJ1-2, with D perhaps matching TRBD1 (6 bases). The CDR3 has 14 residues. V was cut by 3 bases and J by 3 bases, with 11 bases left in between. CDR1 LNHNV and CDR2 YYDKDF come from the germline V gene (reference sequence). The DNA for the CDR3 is TGTGCCACCAGCAGGCCTAGGACAGACTATGGCTACACCTTC. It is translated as CATSRPRTDYGYTF.

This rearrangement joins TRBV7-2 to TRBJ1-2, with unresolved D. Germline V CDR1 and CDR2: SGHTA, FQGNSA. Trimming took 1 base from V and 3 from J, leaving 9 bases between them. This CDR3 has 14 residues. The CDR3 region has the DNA TGTGCCAGCAGCTTAGTAGGGCTAGACTATGGCTACACCTTC. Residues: CASSLVGLDYGYTF.

CDR3 nucleotides: TGTGCCAGCAGCTTGCTGGGTGTGCGTGAAGCTTTCTTT. It codes for CASSLLGVREAFF. V gene TRBV5-8 combines with J gene TRBJ1-1; D remains unclear. This CDR3 is 13 amino acids long. Per the germline V gene, CDR1 is SGHTS and CDR2 is YDEGEE. Trimming cost V 1 base and J 7 bases, with 11 bases left between them.

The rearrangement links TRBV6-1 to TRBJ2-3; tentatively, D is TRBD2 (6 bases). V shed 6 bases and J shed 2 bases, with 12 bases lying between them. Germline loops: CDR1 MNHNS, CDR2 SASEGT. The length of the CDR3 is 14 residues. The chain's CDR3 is CASRGDSYTDTQYF. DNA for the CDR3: TGTGCCAGCAGGGGGGACTCCTACACAGATACGCAGTATTTT.

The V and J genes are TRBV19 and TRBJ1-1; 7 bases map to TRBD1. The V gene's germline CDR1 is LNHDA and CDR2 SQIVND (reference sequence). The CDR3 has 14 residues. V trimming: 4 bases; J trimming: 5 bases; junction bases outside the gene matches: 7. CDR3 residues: CASSKRTGETEAFF. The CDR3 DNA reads TGTGCCAGTAGTAAACGGACAGGAGAGACTGAAGCTTTCTTT.

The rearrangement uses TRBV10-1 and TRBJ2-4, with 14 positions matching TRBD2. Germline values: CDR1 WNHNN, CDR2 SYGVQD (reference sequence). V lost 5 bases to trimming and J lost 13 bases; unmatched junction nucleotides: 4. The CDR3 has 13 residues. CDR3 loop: CASSTGLAGGQYF. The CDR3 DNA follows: TGCGCCAGCAGTACCGGACTAGCGGGGGGCCAGTACTTC.

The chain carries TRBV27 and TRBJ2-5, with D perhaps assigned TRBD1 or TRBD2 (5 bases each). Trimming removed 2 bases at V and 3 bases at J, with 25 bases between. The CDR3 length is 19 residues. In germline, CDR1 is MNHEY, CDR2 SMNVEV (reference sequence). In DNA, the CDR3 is TGTGCCAGCAGTTTAATGAGGGGCGATCCCCGACTTTCTAAAGAGACCCAGTACTTC. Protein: CASSLMRGDPRLSKETQYF.

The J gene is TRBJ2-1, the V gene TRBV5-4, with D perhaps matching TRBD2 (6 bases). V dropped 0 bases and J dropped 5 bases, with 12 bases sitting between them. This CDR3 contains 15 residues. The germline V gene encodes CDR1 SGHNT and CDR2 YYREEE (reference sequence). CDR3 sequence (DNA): TGTGCCAGCAGCTTGGGACTAGTCCTAAACAATGAGCAGTTCTTC. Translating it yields CASSLGLVLNNEQFF.

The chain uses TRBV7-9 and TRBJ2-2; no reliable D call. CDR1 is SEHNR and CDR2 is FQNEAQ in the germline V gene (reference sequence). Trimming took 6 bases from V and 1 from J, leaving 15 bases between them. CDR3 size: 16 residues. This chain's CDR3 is CASSDSWTGNTGELFF. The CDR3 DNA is TGTGCCAGCAGTGACTCTTGGACGGGGAACACCGGGGAGCTGTTTTTT. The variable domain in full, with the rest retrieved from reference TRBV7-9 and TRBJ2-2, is DTGVSQNPRHKITKRGQNVTFRCDPISEHNRLYWYRQTLGQGPEFLTYFQNEAQLEKSRLLSDRFSAERPKGSFSTLEIQRTEQGDSAMYLCASSDSWTGNTGELFFGEGSRLTVL.

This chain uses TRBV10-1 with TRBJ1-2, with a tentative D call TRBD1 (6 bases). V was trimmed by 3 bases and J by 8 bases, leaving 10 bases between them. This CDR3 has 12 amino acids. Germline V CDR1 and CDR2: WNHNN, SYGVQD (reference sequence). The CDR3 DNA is TGCGCCAGCAGTGACGGACAGTACGGCTACACCTTC. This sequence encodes CASSDGQYGYTF.

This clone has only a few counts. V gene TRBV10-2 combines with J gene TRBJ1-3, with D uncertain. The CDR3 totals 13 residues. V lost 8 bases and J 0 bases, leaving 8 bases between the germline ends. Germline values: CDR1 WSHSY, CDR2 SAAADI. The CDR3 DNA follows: TGCGCCAGCGCCGAGAGCTCTGGAAACACCATATATTTT. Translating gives CASAESSGNTIYF.

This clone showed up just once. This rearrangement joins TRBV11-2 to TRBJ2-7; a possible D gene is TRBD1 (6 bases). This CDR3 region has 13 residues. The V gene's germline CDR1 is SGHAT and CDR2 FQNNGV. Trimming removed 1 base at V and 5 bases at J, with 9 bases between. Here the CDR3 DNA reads TGTGCCAGCAGCTTAGTACAGGGAGACGAGCAGTACTTC. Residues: CASSLVQGDEQYF.

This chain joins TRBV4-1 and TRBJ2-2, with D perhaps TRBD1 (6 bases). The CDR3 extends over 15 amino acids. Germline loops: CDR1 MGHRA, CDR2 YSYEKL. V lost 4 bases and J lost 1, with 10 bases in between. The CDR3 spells CASSLGRGNTGELFF. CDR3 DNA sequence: TGCGCCAGCAGCCTGGGCAGGGGGAACACCGGGGAGCTGTTTTTT.

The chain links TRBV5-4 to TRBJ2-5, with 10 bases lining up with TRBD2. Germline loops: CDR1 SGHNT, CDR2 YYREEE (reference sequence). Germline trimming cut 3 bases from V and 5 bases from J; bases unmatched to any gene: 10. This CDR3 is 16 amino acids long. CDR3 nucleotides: TGTGCCAGCAGCTCGGGGGGACTAGCGTGGGTGGAGACCCAGTACTTC. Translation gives CASSSGGLAWVETQYF.

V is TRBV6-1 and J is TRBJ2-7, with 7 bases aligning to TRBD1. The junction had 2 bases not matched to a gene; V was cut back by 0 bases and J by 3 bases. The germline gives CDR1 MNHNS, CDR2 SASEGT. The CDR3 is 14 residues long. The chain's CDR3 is CASSEAGTDYEQYV. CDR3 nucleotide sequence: TGTGCCAGCAGTGAAGCCGGGACAGACTACGAGCAGTACGTC.

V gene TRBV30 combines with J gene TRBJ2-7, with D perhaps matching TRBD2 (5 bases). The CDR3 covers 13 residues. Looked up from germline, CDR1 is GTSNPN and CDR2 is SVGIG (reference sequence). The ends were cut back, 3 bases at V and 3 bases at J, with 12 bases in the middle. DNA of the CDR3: TGTGCCTGGAGCCGGGGAAGCCTCTACGAGCAGTACTTC. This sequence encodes CAWSRGSLYEQYF.